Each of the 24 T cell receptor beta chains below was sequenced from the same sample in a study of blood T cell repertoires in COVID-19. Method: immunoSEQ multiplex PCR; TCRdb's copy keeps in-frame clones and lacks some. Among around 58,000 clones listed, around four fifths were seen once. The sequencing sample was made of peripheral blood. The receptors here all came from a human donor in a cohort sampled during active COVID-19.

The CDR3 DNA sequence: TGTGCCAGCAGTTTGAGCGAAATTTCACCCCTCCACTTT. It translates to CASSLSEISPLHF. This chain joins TRBV12-3 or TRBV12-4 and TRBJ1-6; D gene unclear. The V end lost 3 bases, the J end lost 9 bases, and 9 bases lay between the germline ends. The CDR3 covers 13 residues.

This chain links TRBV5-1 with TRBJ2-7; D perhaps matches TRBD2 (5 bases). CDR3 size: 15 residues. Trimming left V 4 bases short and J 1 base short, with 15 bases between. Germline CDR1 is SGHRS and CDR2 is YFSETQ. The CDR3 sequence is CASSPDEGRSYEQYF. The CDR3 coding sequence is TGCGCCAGCAGCCCTGATGAAGGGAGATCCTACGAGCAGTACTTC.

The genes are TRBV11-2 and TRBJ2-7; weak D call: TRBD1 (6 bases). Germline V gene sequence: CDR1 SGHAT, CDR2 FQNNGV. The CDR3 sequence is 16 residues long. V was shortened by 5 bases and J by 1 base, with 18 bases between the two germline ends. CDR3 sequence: CASSRLRGRVSYEQYF. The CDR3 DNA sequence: TGTGCCAGCAGCCGACTCAGGGGACGGGTTTCCTACGAGCAGTACTTC.

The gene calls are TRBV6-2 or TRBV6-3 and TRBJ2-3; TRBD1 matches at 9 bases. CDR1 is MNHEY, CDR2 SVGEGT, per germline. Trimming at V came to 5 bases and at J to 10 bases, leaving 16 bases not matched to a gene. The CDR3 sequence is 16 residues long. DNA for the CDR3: TGTGCCAGCAGTCCGCCGGGACAGGGAGATTGGAGGGCGCAGTATTTT. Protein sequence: CASSPPGQGDWRAQYF.

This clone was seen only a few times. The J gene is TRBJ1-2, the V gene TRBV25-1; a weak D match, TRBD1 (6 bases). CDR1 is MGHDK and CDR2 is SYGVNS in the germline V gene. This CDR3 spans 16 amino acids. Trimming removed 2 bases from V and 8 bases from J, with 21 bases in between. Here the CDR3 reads CASSEEGNRVRRGYTF. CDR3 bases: TGTGCCAGCAGTGAAGAGGGGAACAGGGTCAGAAGAGGCTACACCTTC.

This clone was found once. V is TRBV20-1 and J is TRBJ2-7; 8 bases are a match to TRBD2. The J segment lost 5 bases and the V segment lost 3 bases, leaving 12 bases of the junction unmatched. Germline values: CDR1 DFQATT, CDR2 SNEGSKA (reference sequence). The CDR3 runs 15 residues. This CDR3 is CSASLAGGNKDEQYF. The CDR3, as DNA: TGCAGTGCTAGTTTGGCGGGGGGAAACAAGGACGAGCAGTACTTC.

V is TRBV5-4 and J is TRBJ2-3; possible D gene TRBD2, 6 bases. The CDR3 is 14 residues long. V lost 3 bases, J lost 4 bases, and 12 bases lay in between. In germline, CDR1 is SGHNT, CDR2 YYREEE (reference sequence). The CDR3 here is CASSWTEGSDTQYF. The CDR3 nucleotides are TGTGCCAGCAGCTGGACGGAGGGGTCAGATACGCAGTATTTT.

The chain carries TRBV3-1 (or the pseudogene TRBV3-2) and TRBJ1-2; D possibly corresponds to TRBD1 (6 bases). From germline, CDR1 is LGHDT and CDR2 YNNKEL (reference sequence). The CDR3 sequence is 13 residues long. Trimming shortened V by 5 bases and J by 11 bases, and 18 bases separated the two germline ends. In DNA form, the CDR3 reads TGTGCCAGCAGCGGGACAACTCGAACCTTATACACCTTC. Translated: CASSGTTRTLYTF.

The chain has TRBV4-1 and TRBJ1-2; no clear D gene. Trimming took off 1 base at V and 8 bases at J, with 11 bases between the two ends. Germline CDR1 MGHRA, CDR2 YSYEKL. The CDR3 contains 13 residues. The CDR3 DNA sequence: TGCGCCAGCAGCCAAGCTGGGCTTAGAGGCTACACCTTC. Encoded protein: CASSQAGLRGYTF.

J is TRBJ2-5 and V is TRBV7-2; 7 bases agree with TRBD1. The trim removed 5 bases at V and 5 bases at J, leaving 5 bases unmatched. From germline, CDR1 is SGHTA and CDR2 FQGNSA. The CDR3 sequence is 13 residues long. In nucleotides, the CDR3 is TGTGCCAGCAGCCTGGGACAGTTGGAGACCCAGTACTTC. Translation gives CASSLGQLETQYF.

This CDR3 is CAISFSGDNQPQHF. CDR3 coding DNA: TGTGCCATCAGTTTCAGTGGTGACAATCAGCCCCAGCATTTT. This chain links TRBV10-3 with TRBJ1-5; D unclear. The CDR3 covers 14 residues. V lost 5 bases to trimming and J lost 3 bases, with 11 bases between them. Germline CDR1 reads ENHRY; CDR2 reads SYGVKD.

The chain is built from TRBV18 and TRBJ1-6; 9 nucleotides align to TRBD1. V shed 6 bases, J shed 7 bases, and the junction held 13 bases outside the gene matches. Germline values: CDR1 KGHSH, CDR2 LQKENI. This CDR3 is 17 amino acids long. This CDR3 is CASSQEARTGVNSPLHF. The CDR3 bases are TGTGCCAGCTCCCAGGAGGCCAGGACAGGGGTAAATTCACCCCTCCACTTT.

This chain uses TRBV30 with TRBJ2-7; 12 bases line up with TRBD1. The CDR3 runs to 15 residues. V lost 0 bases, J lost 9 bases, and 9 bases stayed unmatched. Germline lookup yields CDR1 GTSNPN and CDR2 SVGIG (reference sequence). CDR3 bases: TGTGCCTGGAGTGTAACCGGGACAGGGGGCCGTGGGCAGTACTTC. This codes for CAWSVTGTGGRGQYF.

CDR3: CAWSAGGNEQFF. CDR3 nucleotides: TGTGCCTGGAGTGCTGGAGGCAATGAGCAGTTCTTC. The chain has TRBV30 and TRBJ2-1; the D gene is possibly TRBD2 (5 bases). With 1 base removed from V and 6 bases from J, the gap between germline ends came to 7 bases. Germline V CDR1 and CDR2: GTSNPN, SVGIG (reference sequence). The CDR3 extends over 12 amino acids.

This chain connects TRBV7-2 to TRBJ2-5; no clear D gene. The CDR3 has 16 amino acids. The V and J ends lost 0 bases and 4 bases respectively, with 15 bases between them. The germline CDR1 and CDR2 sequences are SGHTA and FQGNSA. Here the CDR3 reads CASSLAFGRIRETQYF. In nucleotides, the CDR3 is TGTGCCAGCAGCTTAGCGTTTGGGCGCATCCGAGAGACCCAGTACTTC.

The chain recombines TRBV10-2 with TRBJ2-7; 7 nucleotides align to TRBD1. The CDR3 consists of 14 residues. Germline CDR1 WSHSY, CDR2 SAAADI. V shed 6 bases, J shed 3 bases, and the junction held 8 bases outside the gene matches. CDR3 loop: CASSDPGQLYEQYF. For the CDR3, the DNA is TGCGCCAGCAGCGACCCGGGACAGCTCTACGAGCAGTACTTC.

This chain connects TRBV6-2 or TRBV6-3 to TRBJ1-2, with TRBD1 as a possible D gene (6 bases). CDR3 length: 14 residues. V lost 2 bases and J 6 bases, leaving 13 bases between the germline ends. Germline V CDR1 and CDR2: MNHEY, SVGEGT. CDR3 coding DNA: TGTGCCAGCAGTTACGGGGGCTTTCGGGATGGCTACACCTTC. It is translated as CASSYGGFRDGYTF.

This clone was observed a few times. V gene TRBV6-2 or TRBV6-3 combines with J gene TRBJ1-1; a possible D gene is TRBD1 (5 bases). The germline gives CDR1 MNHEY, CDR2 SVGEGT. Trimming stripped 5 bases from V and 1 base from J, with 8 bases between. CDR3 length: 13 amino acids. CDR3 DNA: TGTGCCAGCAGTCATACAGGGAACACTGAAGCTTTCTTT. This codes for CASSHTGNTEAFF.

The DNA for the CDR3 is TGTGCCAGTAGTATTTGGACAGGTCCTTATGGCTACACCTTC. This encodes CASSIWTGPYGYTF. The chain links TRBV19 to TRBJ1-2, with 7 positions matching TRBD1. After removal of 3 bases from V and 5 bases from J, the junction contained 6 bases not matched to a gene. The CDR3 sequence is 14 residues long. The germline V gene encodes CDR1 LNHDA and CDR2 SQIVND (reference sequence).

CDR3 sequence: CASSFRQGGEADTQYF. As DNA, the CDR3 is TGTGCCAGCAGTTTTCGACAGGGTGGTGAGGCAGATACGCAGTATTTT. The V gene is TRBV27, the J gene TRBJ2-3, with 7 bases identical to TRBD1. Looked up from germline, CDR1 is MNHEY and CDR2 is SMNVEV (reference sequence). The J segment lost 4 bases and the V segment lost 3 bases, leaving 10 bases of the junction unmatched. This CDR3 has 16 residues.

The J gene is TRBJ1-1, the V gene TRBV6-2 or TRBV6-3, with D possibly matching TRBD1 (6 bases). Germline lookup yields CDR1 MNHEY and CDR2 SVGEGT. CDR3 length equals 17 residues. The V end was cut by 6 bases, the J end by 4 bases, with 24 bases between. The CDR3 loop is CASSPGGQGLFGTEAFF. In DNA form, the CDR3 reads TGTGCCAGCAGCCCTGGTGGGCAGGGGTTGTTCGGCACTGAAGCTTTCTTT.

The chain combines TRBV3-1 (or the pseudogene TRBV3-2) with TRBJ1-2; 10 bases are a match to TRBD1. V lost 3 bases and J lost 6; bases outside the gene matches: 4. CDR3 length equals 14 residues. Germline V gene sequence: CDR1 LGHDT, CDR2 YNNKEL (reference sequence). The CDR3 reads CASSQRDRGDGYTF. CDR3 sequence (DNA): TGTGCCAGCAGCCAGAGGGACAGGGGAGATGGCTACACCTTC.

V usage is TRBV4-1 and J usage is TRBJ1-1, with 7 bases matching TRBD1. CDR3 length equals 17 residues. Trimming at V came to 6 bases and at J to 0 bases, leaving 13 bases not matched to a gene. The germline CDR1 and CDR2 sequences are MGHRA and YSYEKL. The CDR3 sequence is CASSTHPVGQLNTEAFF. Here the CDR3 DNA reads TGCGCCAGCAGTACCCACCCGGTGGGACAGCTGAACACTGAAGCTTTCTTT.

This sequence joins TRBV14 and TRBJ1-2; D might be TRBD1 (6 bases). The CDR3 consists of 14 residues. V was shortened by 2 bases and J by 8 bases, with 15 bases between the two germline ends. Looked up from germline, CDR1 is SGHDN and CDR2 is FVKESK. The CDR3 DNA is TGTGCCAGCAGCCAAACCAGGGGATTTTACGGCTACACCTTC. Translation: CASSQTRGFYGYTF.